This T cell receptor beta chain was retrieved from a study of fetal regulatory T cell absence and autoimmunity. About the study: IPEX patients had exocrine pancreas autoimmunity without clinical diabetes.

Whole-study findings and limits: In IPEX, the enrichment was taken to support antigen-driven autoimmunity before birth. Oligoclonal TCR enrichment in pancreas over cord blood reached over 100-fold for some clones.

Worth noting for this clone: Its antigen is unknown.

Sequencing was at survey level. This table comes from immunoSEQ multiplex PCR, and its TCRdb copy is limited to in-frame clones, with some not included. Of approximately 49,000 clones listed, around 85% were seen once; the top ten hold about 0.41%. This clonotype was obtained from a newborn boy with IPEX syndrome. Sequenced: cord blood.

The CDR3 protein is CASSTVMGTDEAFF. Here the CDR3 DNA reads TGTGCCAGTAGTACCGTAATGGGGACAGATGAAGCTTTCTTT. This chain connects TRBV19 to TRBJ1-1; 7 bases agree with TRBD1. Trimming took 4 bases from V and 7 from J; bases not matched to a gene: 9. The CDR3 consists of 14 residues. Germline CDR1 LNHDA, CDR2 SQIVND (reference sequence).